The 9 T cell receptor beta chains below all came from one sample that was sequenced in a study of blood T cell repertoires in COVID-19. Profiling relied on immunoSEQ multiplex PCR, and the TCRdb table lists in-frame clones only, not all of them. The repertoire holds some 80,000 clones, with more than 70% as singletons. Sample: peripheral blood. The origin of the receptors is a woman older than 75 in a cohort sampled during active or convalescent COVID-19.

The rearrangement joins TRBV3-1 (or the pseudogene TRBV3-2) to TRBJ2-2, with no clear D. Trimming removed 2 bases at V and 7 bases at J, with 11 bases between. From germline, CDR1 is LGHDT and CDR2 YNNKEL (reference sequence). The CDR3 extends over 14 amino acids. The CDR3 DNA sequence: TGTGCCAGCAGCCAAACTAACCACGGCGGGGAGCTGTTTTTT. It is translated as CASSQTNHGGELFF.

The chain carries TRBV5-1 and TRBJ1-1; 9 positions match TRBD1. The CDR3 runs to 14 residues. The ends lost 6 bases at V and 4 bases at J; junction bases unmatched: 7. Germline CDR1 is SGHRS and CDR2 is YFSETQ. The DNA of the CDR3 is TGCGCCAGCACCGATACAGGGGGCTCCACTGAAGCTTTCTTT. It translates to CASTDTGGSTEAFF.

The V call is TRBV12-5, the J call TRBJ2-5; the D gene is possibly TRBD2 (6 bases). This CDR3 spans 17 amino acids. Germline values: CDR1 LGHNT, CDR2 FRNRAP. Between the trimmed V and J ends, which lost 1 base and 5 bases, there was a span of 20 bases. The DNA for the CDR3 is TGTGCTAGTGGTTTGGCAAGAACGGCGGGGCCAGCGGAGACCCAGTACTTC. Residues: CASGLARTAGPAETQYF.

CDR3 protein: CASSVGTTSTDTQYF. CDR3 nucleotide sequence: TGTGCCAGCAGCGTGGGGACTACGAGCACAGATACGCAGTATTTT. This chain uses TRBV9 with TRBJ2-3, with 7 bases lining up with TRBD2. The V segment lost 2 bases and the J segment 0 bases; nucleotides outside the gene matches: 3. Germline CDR1 reads SGDLS; CDR2 reads YYNGEE. CDR3 length equals 15 residues.

This clone was counted many times. V and J are TRBV28 and TRBJ2-3; TRBD2 is a possible D gene (6 bases). The CDR3 consists of 14 residues. Germline CDR1 reads MDHEN; CDR2 reads SYDVKM. The V gene lost 6 bases and the J gene lost 1 base, with 11 bases spanning the gap. CDR3 coding DNA: TGTGCCAGCAGCCACCCGGGGGGCACAGATACGCAGTATTTT. Residues: CASSHPGGTDTQYF.

This chain links TRBV28 with TRBJ1-2; no definite D call. Per the germline V gene, CDR1 is MDHEN and CDR2 is SYDVKM. This CDR3 contains 11 residues. The germline V and J ends were trimmed by 7 bases and 7 bases, with 10 bases remaining between them. CDR3 nucleotide sequence: TGTGCCAGCAATGAGGATCTTGGCTACACCTTC. Amino acids: CASNEDLGYTF.

As for this clone: The junction and the germline gene differ at one end; a read error may be behind it. This chain joins TRBV7-7 and TRBJ2-3, with TRBD2 as a possible D gene (5 bases). From germline, CDR1 is SSHAT and CDR2 FNYEAQ (reference sequence). This CDR3 has 14 residues. The chain's CDR3 is CASSPDYNTDTQYF. The CDR3 nucleotides are TGTGCTAGCAGCCCTGACTATAACACAGATACGCAGTATTTT.

This sequence joins TRBV6-6 and TRBJ1-4; 10 bases line up with TRBD1. The CDR3 loop spans 16 amino acids. V lost 5 bases, J lost 7 bases, and 10 bases stayed unmatched. Germline CDR1 and CDR2: MNHNY and SVGAGI (reference sequence). The chain's CDR3 is CASSTGGQGSREKLFF. The CDR3 DNA follows: TGTGCCAGCAGTACCGGGGGACAGGGGAGTCGTGAAAAACTGTTTTTT.

V usage is TRBV12-2 and J usage is TRBJ2-3; whether TRBD2, the table's D call, matches the DNA was not checked. TRBV12-2 is assigned pseudogene status. This CDR3 region has 20 residues. CDR3 coding DNA: TGTGCAAGTCGCCCGGGGACGTGGAGGGACTTCACCCGCATTGCGGATACGCAGTATTTT. Residues: CASRPGTWRDFTRIADTQYF.